The present entry profiles one T cell receptor beta chain with its context. The data were obtained in a study of cytomegalovirus exposure and HLA in healthy donors. After removal of 1 base from V and 0 bases from J, the junction contained 8 bases not matched to a gene. This CDR3 region has 18 residues. Germline CDR1 LGHNT, CDR2 FRNRAP. It was with 60 Vbeta and 13 Jbeta primers that the PCR ran. Only in-frame clones appear in the TCRdb table, and some are missing; sequencing was by immunoSEQ multiplex PCR. The sample contains about 120,000 clones, more than 65% of which appear only once. The genes are TRBV12-5 and TRBJ1-1, with 10 bases matching TRBD1. The sample comprised PBMCs. This sequence originates from a man aged 30 to 39 in good health and CMV-seropositive. The CDR3 sequence is CASGLDRRDRGLNTEAFF. The CDR3 bases are TGTGCTAGTGGTTTGGACCGCCGGGACAGGGGTTTGAACACTGAAGCTTTCTTT.